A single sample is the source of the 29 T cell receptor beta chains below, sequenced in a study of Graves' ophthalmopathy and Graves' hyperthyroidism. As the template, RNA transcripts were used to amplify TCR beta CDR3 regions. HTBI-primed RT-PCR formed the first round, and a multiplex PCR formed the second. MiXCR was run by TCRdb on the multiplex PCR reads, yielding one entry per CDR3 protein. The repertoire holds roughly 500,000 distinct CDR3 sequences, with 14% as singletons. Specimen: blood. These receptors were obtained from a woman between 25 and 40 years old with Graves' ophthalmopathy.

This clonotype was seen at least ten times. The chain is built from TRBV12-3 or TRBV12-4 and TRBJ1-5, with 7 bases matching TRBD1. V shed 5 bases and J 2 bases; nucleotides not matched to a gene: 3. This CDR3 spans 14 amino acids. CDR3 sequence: CASSHRGGNQPQHF. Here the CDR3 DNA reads TGTGCCAGCAGTCACAGGGGAGGCAATCAGCCCCAGCATTTT.

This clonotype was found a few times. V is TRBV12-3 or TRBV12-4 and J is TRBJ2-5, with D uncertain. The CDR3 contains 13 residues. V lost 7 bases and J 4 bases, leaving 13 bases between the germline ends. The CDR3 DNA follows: TGTGCCAGCATGCACCTTTTTGGAGAGACCCAGTACTTC. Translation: CASMHLFGETQYF.

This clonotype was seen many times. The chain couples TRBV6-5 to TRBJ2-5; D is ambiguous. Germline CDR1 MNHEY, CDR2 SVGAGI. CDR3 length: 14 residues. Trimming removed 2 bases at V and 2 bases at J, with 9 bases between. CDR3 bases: TGTGCCAGCAGTTACGATATTTCTCAAGAGACCCAGTACTTC. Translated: CASSYDISQETQYF.

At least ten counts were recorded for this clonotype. CDR3 in amino acids: CASSTGPASGANVLTF. DNA for the CDR3: TGTGCCAGCAGTACCGGACCGGCCTCTGGGGCCAACGTCCTGACTTTC. The rearrangement uses TRBV12-3 or TRBV12-4 and TRBJ2-6; no firm D call. The CDR3 has 16 residues. V lost 5 bases to trimming and J lost 0 bases, with 11 bases between them.

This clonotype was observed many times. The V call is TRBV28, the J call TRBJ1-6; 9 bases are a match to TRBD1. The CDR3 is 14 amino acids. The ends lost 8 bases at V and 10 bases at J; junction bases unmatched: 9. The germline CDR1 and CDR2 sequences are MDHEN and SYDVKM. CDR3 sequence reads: CASYPGQGRSPLHF. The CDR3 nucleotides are TGTGCCAGCTATCCCGGACAGGGGCGGTCACCCCTCCACTTT.

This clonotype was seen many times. In DNA, the CDR3 is TGTGCCTGGAGTGCGTCACGGTCCCGAGGTAGTTCACCCCTCCACTTT. It encodes CAWSASRSRGSSPLHF. The chain recombines TRBV30 with TRBJ1-6; no clear D gene. The CDR3 covers 16 residues. V lost 1 base, J lost 9 bases, and 19 bases lay in between. Germline V gives CDR1 GTSNPN, CDR2 SVGIG (reference sequence).

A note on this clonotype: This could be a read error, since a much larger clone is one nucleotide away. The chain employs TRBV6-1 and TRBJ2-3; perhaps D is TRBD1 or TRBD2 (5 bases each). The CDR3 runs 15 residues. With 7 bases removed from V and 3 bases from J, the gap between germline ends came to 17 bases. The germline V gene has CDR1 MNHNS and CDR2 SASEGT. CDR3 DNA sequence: TGTGCCAGCACTCTCTCCCACTGGGGGACAGATACGCAGTATTTT. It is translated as CASTLSHWGTDTQYF.

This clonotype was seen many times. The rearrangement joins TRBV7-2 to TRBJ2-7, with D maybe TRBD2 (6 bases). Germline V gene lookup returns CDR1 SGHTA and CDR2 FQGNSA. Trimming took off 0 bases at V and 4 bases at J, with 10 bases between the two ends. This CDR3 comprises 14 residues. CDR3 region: CASSLAGGRYEQYF. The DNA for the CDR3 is TGTGCCAGCAGCTTAGCCGGGGGTAGGTACGAGCAGTACTTC.

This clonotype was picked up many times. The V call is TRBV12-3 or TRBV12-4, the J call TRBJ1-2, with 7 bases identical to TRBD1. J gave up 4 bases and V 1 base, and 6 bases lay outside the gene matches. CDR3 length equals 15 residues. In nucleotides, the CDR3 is TGTGCCAGCAGTTTAGTAGGGGGCCGGTTCTATGGCTACACCTTC. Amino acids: CASSLVGGRFYGYTF.

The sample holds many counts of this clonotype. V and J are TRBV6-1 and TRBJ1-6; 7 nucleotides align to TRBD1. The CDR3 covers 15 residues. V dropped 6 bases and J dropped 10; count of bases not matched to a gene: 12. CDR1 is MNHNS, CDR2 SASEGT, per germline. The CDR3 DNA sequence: TGTGCCAGCAGCCTACAGGGGAAATTAGGGTCACCCCTCCACTTT. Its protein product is CASSLQGKLGSPLHF.

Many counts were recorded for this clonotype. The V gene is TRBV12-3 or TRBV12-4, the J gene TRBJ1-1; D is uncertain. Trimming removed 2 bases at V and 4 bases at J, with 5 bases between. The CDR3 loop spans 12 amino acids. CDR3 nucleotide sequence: TGTGCCAGCAGTTTACGATCCACTGAAGCTTTCTTT. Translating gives CASSLRSTEAFF.

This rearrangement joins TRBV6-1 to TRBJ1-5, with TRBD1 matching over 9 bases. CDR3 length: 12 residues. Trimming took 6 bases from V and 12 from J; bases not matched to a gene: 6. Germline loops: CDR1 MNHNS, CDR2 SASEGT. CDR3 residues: CASRDRGHGQHF. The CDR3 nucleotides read TGTGCCAGCAGGGACAGGGGACATGGCCAGCATTTT.

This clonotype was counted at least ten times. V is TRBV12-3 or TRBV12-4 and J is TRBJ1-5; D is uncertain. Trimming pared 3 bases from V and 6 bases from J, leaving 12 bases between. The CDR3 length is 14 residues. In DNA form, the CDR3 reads TGTGCCAGCAGTTTCAAGGGTTGGGTTCAGCCCCAGCATTTT. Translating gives CASSFKGWVQPQHF.

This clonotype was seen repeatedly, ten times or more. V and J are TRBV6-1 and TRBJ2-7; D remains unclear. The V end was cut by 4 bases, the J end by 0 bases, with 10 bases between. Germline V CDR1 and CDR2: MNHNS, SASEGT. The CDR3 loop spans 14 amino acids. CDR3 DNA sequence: TGTGCCAGCAGTGTTTGGACGGTCTCCTACGAGCAGTACTTC. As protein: CASSVWTVSYEQYF.

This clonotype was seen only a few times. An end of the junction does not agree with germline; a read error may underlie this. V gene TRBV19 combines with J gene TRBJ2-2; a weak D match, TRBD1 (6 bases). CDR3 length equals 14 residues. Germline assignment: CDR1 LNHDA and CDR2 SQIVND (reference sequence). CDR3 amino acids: CASSILRGTGELLF. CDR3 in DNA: TGTGCCAGTAGTATCCTCAGGGGCACCGGGGAGCTGTTGTTT. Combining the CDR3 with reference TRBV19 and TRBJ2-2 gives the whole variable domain DGGITQSPKYLFRKEGQNVTLSCEQNLNHDAMYWYRQDPGQGLRLIYYSQIVNDFQKGDIAEGYSVSREKKESFPLTVTSAQKNPTAFYLCASSILRGTGELLFGEGSRLTVL.

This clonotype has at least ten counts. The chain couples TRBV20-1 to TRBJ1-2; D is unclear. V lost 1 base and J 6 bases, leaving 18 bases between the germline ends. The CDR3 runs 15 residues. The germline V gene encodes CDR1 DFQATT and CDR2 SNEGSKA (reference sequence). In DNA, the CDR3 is TGCAGTGCTAGAGGCGGCTTGCATGACCGGGATGGCTACACCTTC. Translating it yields CSARGGLHDRDGYTF.

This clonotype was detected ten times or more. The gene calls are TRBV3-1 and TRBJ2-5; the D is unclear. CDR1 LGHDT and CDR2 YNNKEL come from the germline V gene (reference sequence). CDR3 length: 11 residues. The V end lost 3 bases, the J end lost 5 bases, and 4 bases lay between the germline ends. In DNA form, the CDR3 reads TGTGCCAGCAGCCATTTGGAGACCCAGTACTTC. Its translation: CASSHLETQYF.

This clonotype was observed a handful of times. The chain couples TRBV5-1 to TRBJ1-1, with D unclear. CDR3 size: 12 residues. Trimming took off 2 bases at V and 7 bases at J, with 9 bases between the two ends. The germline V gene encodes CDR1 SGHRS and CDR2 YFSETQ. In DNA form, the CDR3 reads TGCGCCAGCAGCTTCCGGGGTTATGAAGCTTTCTTT. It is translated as CASSFRGYEAFF.

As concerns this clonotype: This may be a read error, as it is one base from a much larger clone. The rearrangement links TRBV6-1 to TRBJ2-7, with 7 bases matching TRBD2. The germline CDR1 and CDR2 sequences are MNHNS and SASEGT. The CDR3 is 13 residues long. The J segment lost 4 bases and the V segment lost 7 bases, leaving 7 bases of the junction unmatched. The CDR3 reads CASMSLAVYEQYF. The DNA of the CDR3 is TGTGCCAGCATGTCGCTAGCGGTTTACGAGCAGTACTTC.

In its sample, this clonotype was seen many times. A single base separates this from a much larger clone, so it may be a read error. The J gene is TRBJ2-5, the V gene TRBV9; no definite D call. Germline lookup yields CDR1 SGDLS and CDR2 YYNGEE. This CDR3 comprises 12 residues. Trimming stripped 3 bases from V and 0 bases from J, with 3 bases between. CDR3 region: CASSANQETQYF. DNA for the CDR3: TGTGCCAGCAGCGCCAACCAAGAGACCCAGTACTTC. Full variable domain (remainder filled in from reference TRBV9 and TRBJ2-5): DSGVTQTPKHLITATGQRVTLRCSPRSGDLSVYWYQQSLDQGLQFLIQYYNGEERAKGNILERFSAQQFPDLHSELNLSSLELGDSALYFCASSANQETQYFGPGTRLLVL.

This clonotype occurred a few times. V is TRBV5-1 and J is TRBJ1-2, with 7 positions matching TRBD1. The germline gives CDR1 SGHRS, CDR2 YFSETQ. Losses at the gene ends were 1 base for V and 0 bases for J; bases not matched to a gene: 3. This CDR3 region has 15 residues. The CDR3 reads CASSLNRGANYGYTF. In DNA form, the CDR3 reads TGCGCCAGCAGCTTGAACAGGGGAGCTAACTATGGCTACACCTTC.

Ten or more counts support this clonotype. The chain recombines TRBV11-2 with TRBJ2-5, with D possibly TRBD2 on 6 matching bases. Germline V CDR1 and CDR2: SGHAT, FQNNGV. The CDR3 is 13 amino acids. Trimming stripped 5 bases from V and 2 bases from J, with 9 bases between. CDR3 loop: CASSESGQETQYF. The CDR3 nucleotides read TGTGCCAGCAGCGAGAGCGGGCAAGAGACCCAGTACTTC. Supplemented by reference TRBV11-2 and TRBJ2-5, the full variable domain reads EAGVAQSPRYKIIEKRQSVAFWCNPISGHATLYWYQQILGQGPKLLIQFQNNGVVDDSQLPKDRFSAERLKGVDSTLKIQPAKLEDSAVYLCASSESGQETQYFGPGTRLLVL.

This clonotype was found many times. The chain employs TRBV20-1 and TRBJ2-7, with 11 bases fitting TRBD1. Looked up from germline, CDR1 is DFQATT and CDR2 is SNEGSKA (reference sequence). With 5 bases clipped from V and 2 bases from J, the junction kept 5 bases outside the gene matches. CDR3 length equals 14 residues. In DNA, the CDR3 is TGCAGTGCTGCTCCGGGACAGGGGGCCTACGAGCAGTACTTC. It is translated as CSAAPGQGAYEQYF.

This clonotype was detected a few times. The CDR3 region is CASSLTGNEETQYF. CDR3 nucleotide sequence: TGCGCCAGCAGCTTGACAGGGAACGAAGAGACCCAGTACTTC. The chain combines TRBV5-1 with TRBJ2-5; D is possibly TRBD1 (6 bases). V lost 1 base and J lost 3, with 10 bases in between. The germline V gene has CDR1 SGHRS and CDR2 YFSETQ. This CDR3 comprises 14 residues.

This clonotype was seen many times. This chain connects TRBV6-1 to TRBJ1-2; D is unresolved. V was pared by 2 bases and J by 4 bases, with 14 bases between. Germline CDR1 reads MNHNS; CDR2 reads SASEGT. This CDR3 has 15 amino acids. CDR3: CASSEPREFFYGYTF. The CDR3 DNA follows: TGTGCCAGCAGTGAACCCCGGGAGTTTTTCTATGGCTACACCTTC.

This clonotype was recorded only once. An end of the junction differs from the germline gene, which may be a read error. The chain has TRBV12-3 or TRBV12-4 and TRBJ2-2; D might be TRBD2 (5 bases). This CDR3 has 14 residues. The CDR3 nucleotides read TGTGCCAGCAGTTTAGTGGGGTACACCGGGGAGCTGTGTTTT. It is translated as CASSLVGYTGELCF.

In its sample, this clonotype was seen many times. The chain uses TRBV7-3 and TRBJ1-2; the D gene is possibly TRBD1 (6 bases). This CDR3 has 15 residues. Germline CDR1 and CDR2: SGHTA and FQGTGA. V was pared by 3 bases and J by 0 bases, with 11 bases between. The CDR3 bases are TGTGCCAGCAGCTTCTCGGGACACGCTAACTATGGCTACACCTTC. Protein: CASSFSGHANYGYTF.

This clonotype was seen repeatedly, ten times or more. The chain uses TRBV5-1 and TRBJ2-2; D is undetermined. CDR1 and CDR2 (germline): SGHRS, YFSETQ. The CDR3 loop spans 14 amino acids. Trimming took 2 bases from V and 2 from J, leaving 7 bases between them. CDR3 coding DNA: TGCGCCAGCAGCTTTCGGTATAACACCGGGGAGCTGTTTTTT. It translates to CASSFRYNTGELFF.

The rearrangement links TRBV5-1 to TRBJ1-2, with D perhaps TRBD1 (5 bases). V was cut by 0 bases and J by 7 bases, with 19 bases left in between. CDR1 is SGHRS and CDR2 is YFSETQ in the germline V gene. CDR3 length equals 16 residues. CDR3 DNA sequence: TGCGCCAGCAGCTTGGATGTGGTAAGGGGCTCGAGTGGCTACACCTTC. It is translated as CASSLDVVRGSSGYTF.